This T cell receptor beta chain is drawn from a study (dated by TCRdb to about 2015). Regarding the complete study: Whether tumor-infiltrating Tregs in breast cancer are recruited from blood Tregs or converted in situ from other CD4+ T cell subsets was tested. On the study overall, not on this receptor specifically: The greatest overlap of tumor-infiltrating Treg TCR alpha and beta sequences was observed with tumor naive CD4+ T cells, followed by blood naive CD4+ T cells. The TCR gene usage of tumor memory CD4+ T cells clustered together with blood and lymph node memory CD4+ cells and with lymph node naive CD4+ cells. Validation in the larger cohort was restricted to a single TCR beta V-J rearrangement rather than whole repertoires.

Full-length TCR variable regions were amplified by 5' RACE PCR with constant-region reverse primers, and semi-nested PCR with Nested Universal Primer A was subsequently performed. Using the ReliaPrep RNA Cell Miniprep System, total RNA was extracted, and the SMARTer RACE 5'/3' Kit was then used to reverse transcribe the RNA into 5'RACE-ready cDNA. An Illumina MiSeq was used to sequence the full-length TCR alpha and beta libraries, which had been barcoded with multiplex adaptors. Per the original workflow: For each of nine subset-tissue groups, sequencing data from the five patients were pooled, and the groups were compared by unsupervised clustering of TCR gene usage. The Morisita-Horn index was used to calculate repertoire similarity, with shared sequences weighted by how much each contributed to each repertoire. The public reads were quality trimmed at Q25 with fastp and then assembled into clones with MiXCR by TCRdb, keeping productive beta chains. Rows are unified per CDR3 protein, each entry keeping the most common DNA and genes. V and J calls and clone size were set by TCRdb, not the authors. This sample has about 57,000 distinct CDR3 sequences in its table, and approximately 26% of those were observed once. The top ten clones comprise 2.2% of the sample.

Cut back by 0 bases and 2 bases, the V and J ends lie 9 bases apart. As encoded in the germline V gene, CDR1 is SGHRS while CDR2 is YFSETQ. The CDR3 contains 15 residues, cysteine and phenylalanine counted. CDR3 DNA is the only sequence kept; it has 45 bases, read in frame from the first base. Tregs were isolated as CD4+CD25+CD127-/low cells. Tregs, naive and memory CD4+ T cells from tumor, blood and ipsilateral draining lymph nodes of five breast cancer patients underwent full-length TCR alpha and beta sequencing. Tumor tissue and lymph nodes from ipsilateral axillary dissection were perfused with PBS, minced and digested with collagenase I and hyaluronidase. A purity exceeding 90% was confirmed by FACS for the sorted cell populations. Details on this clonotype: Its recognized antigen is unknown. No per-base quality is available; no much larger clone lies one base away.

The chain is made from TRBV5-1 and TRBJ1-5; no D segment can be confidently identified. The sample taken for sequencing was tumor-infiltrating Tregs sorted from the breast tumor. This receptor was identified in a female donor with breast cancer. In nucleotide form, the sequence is TGCGCCAGCAGCTTGGAAGGGCTCGGCAATCAGCCCCAGCATTTT. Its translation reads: CASSLEGLGNQPQHF.